This entry features one T cell receptor beta chain sequence. The antigen is not known. This CDR3 fails to terminate in the conserved phenylalanine or tryptophan, so it likely reflects a read error. TCRdb used MiXCR to reprocess the RT-PCR reads, holding one entry per CDR3 protein. The table records approximately 310,000 distinct CDR3 sequences, 20% to 25% of them present only once. V was clipped by 0 bases and J by 10 bases, with 4 bases between them. There are 12 residues in the CDR3. Germline V gene data show CDR1 as MGHDK and CDR2 as SYGVNS. The data derive from a study of response to subunit inactivated influenza vaccine. Points from the study as a whole: Each seasonal influenza vaccination, the authors suggested, recruits few new T cells.

Material: PBMCs from blood, obtained 21 months after vaccination. The chain carries TRBV25-1 and TRBJ1-6, with D uncertain. This receptor was taken from a man in his fifties or sixties who received an inactivated influenza vaccine. CDR3 nucleotides: TGTGCCAGCAGTGAATATGCGTCACCCCTCCACCTT. Its translation is CASSEYASPLHL.